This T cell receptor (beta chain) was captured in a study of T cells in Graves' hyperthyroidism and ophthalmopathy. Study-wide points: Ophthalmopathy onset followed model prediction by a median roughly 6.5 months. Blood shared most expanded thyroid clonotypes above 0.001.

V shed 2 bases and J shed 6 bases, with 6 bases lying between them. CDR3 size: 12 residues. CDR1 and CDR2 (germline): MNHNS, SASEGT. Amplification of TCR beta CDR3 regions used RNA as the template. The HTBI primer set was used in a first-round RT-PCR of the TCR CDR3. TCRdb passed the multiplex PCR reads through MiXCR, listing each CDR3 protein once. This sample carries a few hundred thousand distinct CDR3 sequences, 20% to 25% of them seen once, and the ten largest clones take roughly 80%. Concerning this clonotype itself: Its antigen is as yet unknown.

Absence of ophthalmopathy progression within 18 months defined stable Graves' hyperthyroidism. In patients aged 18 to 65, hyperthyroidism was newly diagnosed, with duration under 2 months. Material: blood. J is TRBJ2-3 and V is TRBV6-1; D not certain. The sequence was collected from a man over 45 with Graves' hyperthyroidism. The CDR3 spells CASSERADTQYF. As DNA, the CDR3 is TGTGCCAGCAGTGAAAGAGCCGATACGCAGTATTTT.